What follows are 25 T cell receptor beta chains derived from one specimen sequenced in a study of T-cell reconstitution after alpha-beta-depleted transplantation in children. Preparing the TCRbeta library involved the use of unique molecular identifiers. TCRdb re-called the PCR reads through MiXCR, storing one row per CDR3 protein. The sample has about 590,000 distinct CDR3 sequences; 13% are singletons. The material was PBMCs, mostly from graft donor cells, obtained 360 days after TCRalphabeta/CD19-depleted stem cell transplant. The receptors come from a male patient younger than 18 who had a stem cell transplant for acute myeloid leukemia, so the T cells may come from the graft donor.

Many counts were recorded for this clonotype. The rearrangement links TRBV9 to TRBJ2-7, with 8 bases aligning to TRBD1. The CDR3 is 15 residues long. V lost 0 bases and J lost 3; bases outside the gene matches: 5. Looked up from germline, CDR1 is SGDLS and CDR2 is YYNGEE. Here the CDR3 DNA reads TGTGCCAGCAGCGTAGGAACAGGGGGAGTCTACGAGCAGTACTTC. It encodes CASSVGTGGVYEQYF.

This clonotype appeared many times. The gene calls are TRBV11-3 and TRBJ2-2, with a tentative D call TRBD1 (6 bases). Germline V gives CDR1 SGHNT, CDR2 YENEEA. V dropped 4 bases and J dropped 5 bases, with 14 bases sitting between them. This CDR3 is 15 amino acids long. The DNA of the CDR3 is TGTGCCAGCAGCTCAGCCGGGACAAATACCGGGGAGCTGTTTTTT. Its translation is CASSSAGTNTGELFF.

The rearrangement uses TRBV28 and TRBJ2-1; 7 nucleotides line up with TRBD2. From germline, CDR1 is MDHEN and CDR2 SYDVKM. Losses at the gene ends were 3 bases for V and 1 base for J; bases not matched to a gene: 6. CDR3 length: 16 residues. The chain's CDR3 is CASSLSGMGSYNEQFF. The CDR3 nucleotides read TGTGCCAGCAGTTTGAGCGGGATGGGGTCCTACAATGAGCAGTTCTTC.

In its sample, this clonotype was seen a few times. V and J are TRBV29-1 and TRBJ2-7; the D gene is possibly TRBD2 (5 bases). This CDR3 comprises 10 residues. Per the germline V gene, CDR1 is SQVTM and CDR2 is ANQGSEA. V gave up 8 bases and J gave up 5 bases, with 10 bases separating them. DNA of the CDR3: TGCAGCCTTAACGGGAACGAGCAGTACTTC. Its translation is CSLNGNEQYF.

This rearrangement joins TRBV6-5 to TRBJ1-2; D perhaps matches TRBD1 (6 bases). With 4 bases removed from V and 2 bases from J, the gap between germline ends came to 17 bases. Germline V gene sequence: CDR1 MNHEY, CDR2 SVGAGI. This CDR3 is built from 16 residues. The CDR3 sequence is CASSFRHNRDNYGYTF. DNA for the CDR3: TGTGCCAGCAGTTTTAGGCACAACAGGGACAACTATGGCTACACCTTC.

This clonotype was detected a few times. The genes are TRBV28 and TRBJ2-1; 7 nucleotides match TRBD1. J was trimmed by 3 bases and V by 6 bases; bases with no gene match: 8. Germline loops: CDR1 MDHEN, CDR2 SYDVKM. The CDR3 spans 15 residues. As DNA, the CDR3 is TGTGCCAGCAGCAGGGCAGGGGGAGACTACAATGAGCAGTTCTTC. It translates to CASSRAGGDYNEQFF.

CDR3 nucleotides: TGTGCCAGCAGTTTTCGGGCTACCTCCTACGAGCAGTACTTC. Its protein product is CASSFRATSYEQYF. V usage is TRBV28 and J usage is TRBJ2-7; D remains ambiguous. Germline V gene lookup returns CDR1 MDHEN and CDR2 SYDVKM. V was shortened by 3 bases and J by 0 bases, with 9 bases between the two germline ends. The length of the CDR3 is 14 residues.

The chain combines TRBV20-1 with TRBJ2-7; 7 bases fit TRBD1. The V segment lost 6 bases and the J segment 2 bases; nucleotides outside the gene matches: 13. The germline CDR1 and CDR2 sequences are DFQATT and SNEGSKA (reference sequence). The CDR3 consists of 15 residues. CDR3 region: CSARAIDRATYEQYF. As DNA, the CDR3 is TGCAGTGCCAGGGCCATAGACAGGGCAACCTACGAGCAGTACTTC.

This clonotype was detected only a few times. This sequence joins TRBV18 and TRBJ2-3; 11 nucleotides agree with TRBD2. V gave up 6 bases and J gave up 0 bases; unmatched junction bases: 11. CDR3 size: 18 residues. Germline-derived CDR1 and CDR2 are KGHSH and LQKENI. The CDR3 sequence: CASSEETSGALSTDTQYF. CDR3 in DNA: TGTGCCAGCTCGGAGGAGACTAGCGGGGCCCTTAGCACAGATACGCAGTATTTT.

This clonotype turned up a few times. The CDR3 DNA reads as TGTGCCAGCAGTCAGACAGGGGGGGGAGGGAACACTGAAGCTTTCTTT. It translates to CASSQTGGGGNTEAFF. The gene calls are TRBV28 and TRBJ1-1; TRBD1 aligns across 9 bases. With 5 bases clipped from V and 1 base from J, the junction kept 8 bases outside the gene matches. Germline V gives CDR1 MDHEN, CDR2 SYDVKM. CDR3 length equals 16 residues.

This clonotype was seen a handful of times. V usage is TRBV20-1 and J usage is TRBJ2-7, with D perhaps matching TRBD1 or TRBD2 (5 bases each). Between the trimmed V and J ends, which lost 1 base and 3 bases, there was a span of 13 bases. The CDR3 spans 14 residues. From germline, CDR1 is DFQATT and CDR2 SNEGSKA (reference sequence). The CDR3 is CSARGDGRFYEQYV. The CDR3 DNA is TGCAGTGCTAGAGGGGACGGTAGATTCTACGAGCAGTACGTC.

Here the CDR3 reads CSVVGRESDTGELFF. CDR3 in DNA: TGCAGCGTTGTTGGGCGGGAGAGTGACACCGGGGAGCTGTTTTTT. This chain connects TRBV29-1 to TRBJ2-2; 7 bases map to TRBD2. J lost 3 bases, V lost 4 bases, and 8 bases had no gene match. Germline CDR1 and CDR2: SQVTM and ANQGSEA. This CDR3 region has 15 residues.

CDR3 region: CASTLQTQANYGYTF. Written as DNA, the CDR3 is TGTGCCAGCACCCTCCAAACCCAGGCAAACTATGGCTACACCTTC. The chain couples TRBV28 to TRBJ1-2; unclear D gene. The V end was cut by 7 bases, the J end by 2 bases, with 17 bases between. Per the germline V gene, CDR1 is MDHEN and CDR2 is SYDVKM. The CDR3 consists of 15 residues.

This clonotype was observed many times. The chain carries TRBV12-3 or TRBV12-4 and TRBJ2-1, with TRBD2 matching over 11 bases. The V segment lost 2 bases and the J segment 4 bases; nucleotides outside the gene matches: 7. The CDR3 length is 17 residues. The CDR3, as DNA: TGTGCCAGCAGTTTACAGCTAGCGGGAGGTCCTTACAATGAGCAGTTCTTC. The encoded protein is CASSLQLAGGPYNEQFF.

This clonotype has a handful of counts. V gene TRBV7-2 combines with J gene TRBJ2-2; D gene ambiguous. The CDR3 totals 15 residues. Germline V CDR1 and CDR2: SGHTA, FQGNSA. Trimming cost V 1 base and J 7 bases, with 13 bases left between them. The CDR3 spells CASSLEYPPYGELFF. The CDR3 coding sequence is TGTGCCAGCAGCTTAGAATATCCCCCTTACGGGGAGCTGTTTTTT. The entire variable domain, with the rest obtained from reference TRBV7-2 and TRBJ2-2, is as follows: GAGVSQSPSNKVTEKGKDVELRCDPISGHTALYWYRQSLGQGLEFLIYFQGNSAPDKSGLPSDRFSAERTGGSVSTLTIQRTQQEDSAVYLCASSLEYPPYGELFFGEGSRLTVL.

This clonotype occurred many times. The V call is TRBV5-1, the J call TRBJ2-5; D unresolved. Trimming stripped 2 bases from V and 0 bases from J, with 8 bases between. CDR3 length: 14 residues. Germline V gene lookup returns CDR1 SGHRS and CDR2 YFSETQ. The CDR3 coding sequence is TGCGCCAGCAGCTTTCTATTAGACCAAGAGACCCAGTACTTC. Amino acids: CASSFLLDQETQYF.

This sequence joins TRBV18 and TRBJ2-1; TRBD1 or TRBD2 may be the D gene (5 bases each). Germline V gene data show CDR1 as KGHSH and CDR2 as LQKENI. The length of the CDR3 is 12 residues. V was trimmed by 6 bases and J by 11 bases, leaving 14 bases between them. CDR3 protein: CASSTLGEQQFF. The CDR3 DNA reads as TGTGCCAGCTCGACTCTAGGGGAGCAGCAGTTCTTC.

V gene TRBV6-1 combines with J gene TRBJ2-7, with 11 bases that match TRBD2. Trimming took 6 bases from V and 4 from J; bases not matched to a gene: 14. Germline assignment: CDR1 MNHNS and CDR2 SASEGT. The CDR3 is 17 residues long. Here the CDR3 reads CASSELAGGVRFYEQYF. Here the CDR3 DNA reads TGTGCCAGCAGCGAGCTAGCGGGAGGCGTCCGATTTTACGAGCAGTACTTC.

This clonotype was detected a few times. The chain recombines TRBV29-1 with TRBJ2-7, with 10 bases identical to TRBD1. CDR3 length equals 13 residues. Losses at the gene ends were 2 bases for V and 5 bases for J; bases not matched to a gene: 3. The germline V gene encodes CDR1 SQVTM and CDR2 ANQGSEA. In DNA form, the CDR3 reads TGCAGCGTTGAATGGGACAGGGGTGACGAGCAGTACTTC. It yields the protein CSVEWDRGDEQYF.

The CDR3 is CASSPDRLIQETQYF. The CDR3 bases are TGTGCCAGCAGTCCCGACAGGTTGATCCAAGAGACCCAGTACTTC. The rearrangement joins TRBV28 to TRBJ2-5, with a weak D call TRBD1 (6 bases). Germline assignment: CDR1 MDHEN and CDR2 SYDVKM. There are 15 residues in the CDR3. Trimming took 5 bases from V and 1 from J, leaving 14 bases between them.

V usage is TRBV25-1 and J usage is TRBJ1-2; D ambiguous. Germline values: CDR1 MGHDK, CDR2 SYGVNS. Trimming shortened V by 1 base and J by 7 bases, and 19 bases separated the two germline ends. CDR3 length: 16 amino acids. The CDR3 coding sequence is TGTGCCAGCAGTGAATCCTCTGGGGTGGGGAGCCGTGGCTACACCTTC. It encodes CASSESSGVGSRGYTF.

The CDR3 loop is CASSLTQPSGTSFAGELFF. The CDR3 DNA sequence: TGTGCCAGCAGCTTAACCCAGCCTTCCGGGACTAGCTTTGCCGGGGAGCTGTTTTTT. J is TRBJ2-2 and V is TRBV7-3; TRBD2 agrees at 9 bases. CDR1 and CDR2 from the germline V gene are SGHTA and FQGTGA. This CDR3 contains 19 residues. The V segment lost 0 bases and the J segment 6 bases; nucleotides outside the gene matches: 14.

There are a few counts of this clonotype. This chain joins TRBV15 and TRBJ1-2, with TRBD1 identical over 9 bases. V shed 1 base and J 8 bases; nucleotides not matched to a gene: 2. Germline V CDR1 and CDR2: LNHNV, YYDKDF (reference sequence). The CDR3 is made up of 13 amino acids. The CDR3 DNA is TGTGCCACCAGCAGAGGGACAGGGGACGGCTACACCTTC. Amino acid sequence: CATSRGTGDGYTF.

This chain uses TRBV29-1 with TRBJ1-1, with a possible D match to TRBD1 (5 bases). There are 13 residues in the CDR3. Germline CDR1 is SQVTM and CDR2 is ANQGSEA. V lost 6 bases to trimming and J lost 3 bases, with 14 bases between them. CDR3 loop: CSVGVGGYTEAFF. The CDR3 coding sequence is TGCAGCGTAGGGGTTGGGGGGTACACTGAAGCTTTCTTT.

This clonotype has a count of ten or more. The rearrangement joins TRBV20-1 to TRBJ2-3, with D uncertain. V was clipped by 3 bases and J by 1 base, with 14 bases between them. Germline V gives CDR1 DFQATT, CDR2 SNEGSKA (reference sequence). This CDR3 region has 15 residues. The CDR3 DNA reads as TGCAGTGCTAGGAACCCCTGGGTTGGCACAGATACGCAGTATTTT. Protein product: CSARNPWVGTDTQYF.